The rows below give T cell receptor beta chains drawn from one sample of a study of beta chain features in type 1 diabetes. TCRdb keeps only in-frame clones here, not all; method: immunoSEQ multiplex PCR. The table records more than 300,000 clones, over 10% of them present only once. The sample taken for sequencing was naive CD4+ T cells from blood. Source of these receptors: a woman under 30 with type 1 diabetes. CDR3s include the opening cysteine and the closing phenylalanine or tryptophan. Fields, in order: J gene, V gene, clone size, CDR3 protein. Where a row states a size, it is once, few, many or the class of an expanded clone; other rows omit it.

j_gene: TRBJ2-3
v_gene: TRBV9
abundance: few
CDR3aa: CASSFTGKLGDTQYF

j_gene: TRBJ2-3
v_gene: TRBV5-4
abundance: few
CDR3aa: CASSLAHPSTDTQYF

j_gene: TRBJ2-6
v_gene: TRBV29-1
abundance: NA
CDR3aa: CSVLSGANVLTF

j_gene: TRBJ1-6
v_gene: TRBV5-1
abundance: few
CDR3aa: CASSLERNNSPLHF

j_gene: TRBJ2-3
v_gene: TRBV4-1
abundance: NA
CDR3aa: CASSQVGSGRTDTQYF

j_gene: TRBJ1-1
v_gene: TRBV6-5
abundance: few
CDR3aa: CASTGIERTEAFF

j_gene: TRBJ2-3
v_gene: TRBV7-2
abundance: NA
CDR3aa: CASSPPGGSTDTQYF

j_gene: TRBJ2-3
v_gene: TRBV7-2
abundance: few
CDR3aa: CASSFPGQGAADTQYF

j_gene: TRBJ2-5
v_gene: TRBV11-2
abundance: few
CDR3aa: CASNYRVPEETQYF

j_gene: TRBJ1-1
v_gene: TRBV13
abundance: few
CDR3aa: CASERDSNTEAFF

j_gene: TRBJ1-5
v_gene: TRBV11-1
abundance: NA
CDR3aa: CASSSGKSNQPQHF

j_gene: TRBJ2-1
v_gene: TRBV4-3
abundance: NA
CDR3aa: CASSQGTSRRDYNEQFF

j_gene: TRBJ2-3
v_gene: TRBV15
abundance: few
CDR3aa: CATSRDGGLASHGQYF

j_gene: TRBJ2-1
v_gene: TRBV20-1
abundance: few
CDR3aa: CSAGRDEQFF

j_gene: TRBJ2-2
v_gene: TRBV4-3
abundance: few
CDR3aa: CASSQDLTANTGELFF

j_gene: TRBJ1-2
v_gene: TRBV4-3
abundance: NA
CDR3aa: CASSQNRETSANYGYTF

j_gene: TRBJ2-6
v_gene: TRBV6-5
abundance: few
CDR3aa: CASSYTGSGANVLTF

j_gene: TRBJ2-4
v_gene: TRBV7-9
abundance: few
CDR3aa: CASSIRSGEGIQYF

j_gene: TRBJ2-7
v_gene: TRBV23-1
abundance: few
CDR3aa: CAYNYRDRDIRSVF

j_gene: TRBJ1-2
v_gene: TRBV4-3
abundance: NA
CDR3aa: CASSQGTTGQPYGYTF

j_gene: TRBJ1-5
v_gene: TRBV18
abundance: few
CDR3aa: CASSPPSRTRDQPQHF

j_gene: TRBJ2-3
v_gene: TRBV4-1
abundance: few
CDR3aa: CASLPQGALTDTQYF

j_gene: TRBJ1-2
v_gene: TRBV9
abundance: NA
CDR3aa: CASSVAVDYGYTF

j_gene: TRBJ2-7
v_gene: TRBV7-2
abundance: NA
CDR3aa: CASSLSEVEKTYEQYF

j_gene: TRBJ1-3
v_gene: TRBV7-2
abundance: NA
CDR3aa: CASSLVGSSGNTIYF

j_gene: TRBJ2-5
v_gene: TRBV7-2
abundance: NA
CDR3aa: CASSLARLAGQETQYF

j_gene: TRBJ2-6
v_gene: TRBV28
abundance: few
CDR3aa: CASSLVYSGANVLTF

j_gene: TRBJ2-3
v_gene: TRBV15
abundance: NA
CDR3aa: CATSRAWGQPGDTQYF

j_gene: TRBJ2-4
v_gene: TRBV19
abundance: NA
CDR3aa: CASSTPTGNQYF

j_gene: TRBJ2-6
v_gene: TRBV19
abundance: few
CDR3aa: CASSTYQQGSGANVLTF

j_gene: TRBJ2-5
v_gene: TRBV14
abundance: NA
CDR3aa: CASSQGGETQYF

j_gene: TRBJ1-2
v_gene: TRBV7-2
abundance: NA
CDR3aa: CASSLVDSNYGYTF

j_gene: TRBJ2-7
v_gene: TRBV5-1
abundance: NA
CDR3aa: CASSLADSEYEQYF

j_gene: TRBJ1-1
v_gene: TRBV11-3
abundance: NA
CDR3aa: CASSFTGKSTEAFF

j_gene: TRBJ1-4
v_gene: TRBV27
abundance: NA
CDR3aa: CASMGRALSNEKLFF

j_gene: TRBJ2-1
v_gene: TRBV5-1
abundance: NA
CDR3aa: CASSLGQVLGEQFF

j_gene: TRBJ1-2
v_gene: TRBV30
abundance: few
CDR3aa: CAWSVGRVLQHYGYTF

j_gene: TRBJ1-1
v_gene: TRBV18
abundance: few
CDR3aa: CASSPAQGFNTEAFF

j_gene: TRBJ2-3
v_gene: TRBV10-3
abundance: few
CDR3aa: CAISDGSGRPDTQYF

j_gene: TRBJ2-2
v_gene: TRBV29-1
abundance: NA
CDR3aa: CSVQDTWRNTGELFF